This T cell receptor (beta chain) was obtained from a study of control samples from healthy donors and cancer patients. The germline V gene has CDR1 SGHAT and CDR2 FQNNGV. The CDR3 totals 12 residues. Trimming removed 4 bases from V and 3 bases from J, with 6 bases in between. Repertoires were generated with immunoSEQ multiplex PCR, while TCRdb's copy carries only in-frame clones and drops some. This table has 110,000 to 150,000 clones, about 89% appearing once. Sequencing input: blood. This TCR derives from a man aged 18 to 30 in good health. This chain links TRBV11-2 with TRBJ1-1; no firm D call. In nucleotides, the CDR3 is TGTGCCAGCAGCTGGGCGTACACTGAAGCTTTCTTT. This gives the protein CASSWAYTEAFF.